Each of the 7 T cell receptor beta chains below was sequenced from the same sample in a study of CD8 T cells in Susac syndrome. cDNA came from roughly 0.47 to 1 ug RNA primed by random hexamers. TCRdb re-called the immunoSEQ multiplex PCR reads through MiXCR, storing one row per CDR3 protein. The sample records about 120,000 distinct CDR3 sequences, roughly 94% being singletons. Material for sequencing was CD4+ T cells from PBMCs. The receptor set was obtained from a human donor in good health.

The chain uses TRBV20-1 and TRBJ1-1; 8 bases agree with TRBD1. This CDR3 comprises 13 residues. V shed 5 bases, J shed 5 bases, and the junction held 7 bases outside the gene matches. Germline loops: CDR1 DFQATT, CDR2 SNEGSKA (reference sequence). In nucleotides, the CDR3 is TGCAGTGCTGAAGGACAGGGCGGTACTGAAGCTTTCTTT. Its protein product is CSAEGQGGTEAFF.

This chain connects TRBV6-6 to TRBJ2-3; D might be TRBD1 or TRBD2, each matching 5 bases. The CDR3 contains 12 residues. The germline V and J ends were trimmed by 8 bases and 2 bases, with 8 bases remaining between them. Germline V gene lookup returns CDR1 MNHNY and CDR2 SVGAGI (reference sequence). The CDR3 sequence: CASVGDTDTQYF. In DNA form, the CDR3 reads TGTGCCAGCGTGGGGGACACAGATACGCAGTATTTT.

CDR3 sequence reads: CATRQGSSYEQYF. The CDR3 DNA sequence: TGTGCCACGAGACAGGGGAGCTCCTACGAGCAGTACTTC. V usage is TRBV19 and J usage is TRBJ2-7, with 8 positions matching TRBD1. V lost 10 bases to trimming and J lost 0 bases; unmatched junction nucleotides: 5. CDR1 is LNHDA, CDR2 SQIVND, per germline (reference sequence). This CDR3 region has 13 residues.

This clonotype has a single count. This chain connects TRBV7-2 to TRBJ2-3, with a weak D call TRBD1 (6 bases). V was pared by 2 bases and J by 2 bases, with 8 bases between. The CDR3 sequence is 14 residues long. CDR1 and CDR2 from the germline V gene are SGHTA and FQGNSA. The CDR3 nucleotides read TGTGCCAGCAGCTTAAGGGGGTTCACAGATACGCAGTATTTT. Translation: CASSLRGFTDTQYF.

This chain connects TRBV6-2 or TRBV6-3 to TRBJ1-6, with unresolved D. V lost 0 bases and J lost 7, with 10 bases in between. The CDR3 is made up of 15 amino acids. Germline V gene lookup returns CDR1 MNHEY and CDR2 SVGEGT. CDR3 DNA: TGTGCCAGCAGTTACTCGCGTTCGAGAAATTCACCCCTCCACTTT. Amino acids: CASSYSRSRNSPLHF.

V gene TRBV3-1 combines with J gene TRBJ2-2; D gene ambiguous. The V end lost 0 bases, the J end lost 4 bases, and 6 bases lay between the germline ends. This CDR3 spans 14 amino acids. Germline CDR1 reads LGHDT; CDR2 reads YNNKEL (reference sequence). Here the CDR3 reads CASSQEQSTGELFF. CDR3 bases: TGTGCCAGCAGCCAAGAACAGAGCACCGGGGAGCTGTTTTTT.

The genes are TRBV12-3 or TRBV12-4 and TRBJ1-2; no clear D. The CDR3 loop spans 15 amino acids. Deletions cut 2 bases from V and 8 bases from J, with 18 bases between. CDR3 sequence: CASSLLSPGGYGYTF. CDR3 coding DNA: TGTGCCAGCAGTTTACTTTCCCCGGGCGGATACGGCTACACCTTC.